Sequencing of this T cell receptor (beta chain) was carried out in a study of OX40 agonist ivuxolimab in advanced cancers. TCRdb's copy holds only in-frame clones and misses some; the assay was immunoSEQ multiplex PCR. Among roughly 93,000 clones, about 90% were seen once, and the ten largest hold around 0.51%. Comment on this clone: The antigen remains unidentified.

This CDR3 has 14 residues. Overall study findings and caveats: Partial responders receiving 0.1-3.0 mg/kg showed among the lowest clonal expansion. Certain nonresponders likewise exhibited a low normalized T-cell clonal expansion. Relative to CD4+, CD8+ T cells held more expanded clones on average.

Systemic immunosuppression or a history of autoimmune disease excluded patients. The chain joins TRBV21-1 to TRBJ1-1. TRBV21-1 is an annotated pseudogene. This TCR derives from an adult with an advanced solid tumor such as melanoma, head and neck, liver or kidney cancer. The sequencing here drew on CD4+ or CD8+ T cells sorted from blood, taken in a trial of the OX40 agonist ivuxolimab. The CDR3 nucleotides read TGTGCCAGCAGCAAAGCGATGGGGGGGCCAGAGGCTTTCTTT. This codes for CASSKAMGGPEAFF.